The source of this TCR beta chain is a study of early T cells in non-severe SARS-CoV-2 infection. Study information: Unsorted whole-blood RNA was sequenced in bulk, leaving chains unpaired. Study observations and caveats: A preference for anti-spike CD8 responses marked VDJdb matching, which missed private and CD4 specificities.

Comment on this clonotype: Its antigen remains unknown.

The V end lost 3 bases, the J end lost 2 bases, and 7 bases lay between the germline ends. CDR1 and CDR2 from the germline V gene are GTSNPN and SVGIG (reference sequence). The CDR3 covers 12 residues. In the library, individual cDNA molecules carried attached unique molecular identifiers. MiXCR, applied by TCRdb to the 5' RACE reads, yields one record per CDR3 protein. The table includes approximately 37,000 distinct CDR3 sequences, 7.9% detected once. Here the sequenced sample was whole blood, taken at baseline. The clonotype comes from an adult who was a healthcare worker with PCR-confirmed SARS-CoV-2 infection or an uninfected control (not recorded which). The V and J genes are TRBV30 and TRBJ1-2; D is ambiguous. CDR3 loop: CAWRPGNYGYTF. The CDR3 bases are TGTGCCTGGAGGCCCGGAAACTATGGCTACACCTTC. Full variable domain (missing parts from reference TRBV30 and TRBJ1-2): SQTIHQWPATLVQPVGSPLSLECTVEGTSNPNLYWYRQAAGRGLQLLFYSVGIGQISSEVPQNLSASRPQDRQFILSSKKLLLSDSGFYLCAWRPGNYGYTFGSGTRLTVV.